Described below is a single T cell receptor (beta chain) sequence and its context. As yet, its antigen is unknown. The data stem from a study of spatial heterogeneity in lung cancer. Time point specified: sample taken at primary tumor resection. The study sequenced unsorted whole RNA from tumor, nontumor lung or frozen PBMC. Germline V CDR1 and CDR2: DFQATT, SNEGSKA (reference sequence). The junction had 10 bases not matched to a gene; V was cut back by 6 bases and J by 4 bases. CDR3 length: 14 residues. TCRdb reprocessed the 5' RACE reads via MiXCR and lists one record per CDR3 protein. The table shows about 6,900 distinct CDR3 sequences, with approximately 12% occurring only once. Findings and caveats of the study: Counts of expanded intratumoral alpha and beta TCRs tracked tumor mutation counts.

The J gene is TRBJ2-5, the V gene TRBV20-1; 8 bases match TRBD1. The sequencing here drew on lung tumor tissue, taken at surgery. The TCR comes from a male donor with early-stage non-small cell lung cancer. This CDR3 reads CSAQRTGGPETQYF. For the CDR3, the DNA is TGCAGTGCGCAACGTACAGGGGGTCCAGAGACCCAGTACTTC.